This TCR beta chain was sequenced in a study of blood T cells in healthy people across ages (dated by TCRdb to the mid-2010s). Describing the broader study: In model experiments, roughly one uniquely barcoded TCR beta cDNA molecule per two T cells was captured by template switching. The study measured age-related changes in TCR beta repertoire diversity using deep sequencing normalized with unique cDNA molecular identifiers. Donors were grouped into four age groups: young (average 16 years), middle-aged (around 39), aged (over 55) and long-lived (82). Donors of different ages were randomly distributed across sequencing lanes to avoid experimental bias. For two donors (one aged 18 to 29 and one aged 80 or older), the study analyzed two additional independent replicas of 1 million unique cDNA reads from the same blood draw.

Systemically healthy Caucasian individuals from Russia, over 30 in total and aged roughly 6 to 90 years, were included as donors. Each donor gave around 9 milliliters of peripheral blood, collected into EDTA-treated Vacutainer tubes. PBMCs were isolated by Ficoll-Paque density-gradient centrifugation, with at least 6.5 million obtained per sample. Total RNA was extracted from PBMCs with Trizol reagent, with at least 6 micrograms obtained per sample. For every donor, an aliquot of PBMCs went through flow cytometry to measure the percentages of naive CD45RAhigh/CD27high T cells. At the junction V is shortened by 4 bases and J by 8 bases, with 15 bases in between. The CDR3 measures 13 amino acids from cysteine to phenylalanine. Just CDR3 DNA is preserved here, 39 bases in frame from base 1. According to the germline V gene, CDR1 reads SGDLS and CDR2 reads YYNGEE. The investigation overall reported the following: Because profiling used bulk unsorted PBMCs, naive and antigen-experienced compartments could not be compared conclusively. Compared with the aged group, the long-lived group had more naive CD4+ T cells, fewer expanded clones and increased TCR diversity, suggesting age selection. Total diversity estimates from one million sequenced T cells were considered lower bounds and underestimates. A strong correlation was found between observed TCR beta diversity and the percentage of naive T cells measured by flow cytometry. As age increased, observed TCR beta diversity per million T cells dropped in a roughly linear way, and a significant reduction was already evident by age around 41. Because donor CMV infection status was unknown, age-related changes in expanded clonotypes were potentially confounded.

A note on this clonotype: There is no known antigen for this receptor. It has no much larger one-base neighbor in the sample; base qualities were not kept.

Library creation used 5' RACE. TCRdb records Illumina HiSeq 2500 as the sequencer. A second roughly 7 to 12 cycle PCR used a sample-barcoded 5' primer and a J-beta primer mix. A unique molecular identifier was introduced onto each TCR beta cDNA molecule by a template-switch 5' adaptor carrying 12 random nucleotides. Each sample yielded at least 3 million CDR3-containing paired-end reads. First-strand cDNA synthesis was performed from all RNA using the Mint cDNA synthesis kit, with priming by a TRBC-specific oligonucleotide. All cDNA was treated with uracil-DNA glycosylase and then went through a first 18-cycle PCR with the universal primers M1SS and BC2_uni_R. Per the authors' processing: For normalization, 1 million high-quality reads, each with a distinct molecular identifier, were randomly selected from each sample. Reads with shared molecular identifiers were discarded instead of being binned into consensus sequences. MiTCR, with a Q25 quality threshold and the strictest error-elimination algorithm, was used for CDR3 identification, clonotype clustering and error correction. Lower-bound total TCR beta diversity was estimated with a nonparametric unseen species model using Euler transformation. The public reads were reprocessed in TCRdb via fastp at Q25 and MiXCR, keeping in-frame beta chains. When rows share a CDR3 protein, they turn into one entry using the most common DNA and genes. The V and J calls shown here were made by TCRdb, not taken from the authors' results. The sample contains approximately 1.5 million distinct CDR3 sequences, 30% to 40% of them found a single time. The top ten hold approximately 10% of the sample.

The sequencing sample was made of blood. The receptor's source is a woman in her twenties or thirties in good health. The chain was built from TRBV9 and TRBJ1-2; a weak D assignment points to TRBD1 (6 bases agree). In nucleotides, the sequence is TGTGCCAGCAGCCCTTCACAGGGATTGGGCTACACCTTC. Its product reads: CASSPSQGLGYTF.